The clone carrying this T cell receptor beta chain came up a few times. As yet, its antigen is unknown. The CDR3 consists of 17 residues. V dropped 3 bases and J dropped 1 base, with 16 bases sitting between them. Germline lookup yields CDR1 SGHRS and CDR2 YFSETQ. The source of the sample is a study of cytomegalovirus exposure and HLA in healthy donors. Points from the study as a whole: Researchers reported in a later analysis that common viral pathogens appeared linked to several top clusters. The study found most TCR sequences rare, yet found some public TCRs in many donors.

It was with 60 Vbeta and 13 Jbeta primers that the PCR ran. Using immunoSEQ multiplex PCR, the repertoire was profiled, and TCRdb retains in-frame clones only, with some absent. Altogether 75,000 to 100,000 clones are present, around 77% being singletons, with the ten largest covering around 3.5%. This TCR derives from a man aged 35 to 55 in good health and CMV-seronegative. Sequencing was done on a sample of PBMCs. The chain uses TRBV5-1 and TRBJ2-2, with D possibly TRBD1 on 5 matching bases. For the CDR3, the DNA is TGCGCCAGCAGCTCTAACAGGCCGACCTTGAACACCGGGGAGCTGTTTTTT. The encoded protein is CASSSNRPTLNTGELFF. The full variable domain, in which reference TRBV5-1 and TRBJ2-2 provide the parts outside the CDR3, is KAGVTQTPRYLIKTRGQQVTLSCSPISGHRSVSWYQQTPGQGLQFLFEYFSETQRNKGNFPGRFSGRQFSNSRSEMNVSTLELGDSALYLCASSSNRPTLNTGELFFGEGSRLTVL.